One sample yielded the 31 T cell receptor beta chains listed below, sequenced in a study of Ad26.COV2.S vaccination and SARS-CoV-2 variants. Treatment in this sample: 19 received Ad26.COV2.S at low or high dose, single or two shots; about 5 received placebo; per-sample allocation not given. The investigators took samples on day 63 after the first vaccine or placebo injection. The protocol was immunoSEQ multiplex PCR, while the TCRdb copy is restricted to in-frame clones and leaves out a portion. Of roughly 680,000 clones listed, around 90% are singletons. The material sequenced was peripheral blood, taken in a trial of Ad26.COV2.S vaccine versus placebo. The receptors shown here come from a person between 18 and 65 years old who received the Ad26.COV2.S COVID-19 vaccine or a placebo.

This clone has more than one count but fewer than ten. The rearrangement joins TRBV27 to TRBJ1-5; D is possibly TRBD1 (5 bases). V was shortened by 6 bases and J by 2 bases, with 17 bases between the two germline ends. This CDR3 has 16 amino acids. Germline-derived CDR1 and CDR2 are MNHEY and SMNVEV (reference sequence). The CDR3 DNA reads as TGTGCCAGCAGGGGATGGGGCCCCGGGGGCAATCAGCCCCAGCATTTT. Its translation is CASRGWGPGGNQPQHF.

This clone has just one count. CDR3: CASSRGMTGEAFF. The CDR3 DNA is TGTGCCAGCAGTCGAGGAATGACAGGTGAAGCTTTCTTT. This chain joins TRBV6-5 and TRBJ1-1; TRBD1 is a possible D gene (6 bases). V was cut by 5 bases and J by 7 bases, with 14 bases left in between. The length of the CDR3 is 13 residues. The germline V gene encodes CDR1 MNHEY and CDR2 SVGAGI.

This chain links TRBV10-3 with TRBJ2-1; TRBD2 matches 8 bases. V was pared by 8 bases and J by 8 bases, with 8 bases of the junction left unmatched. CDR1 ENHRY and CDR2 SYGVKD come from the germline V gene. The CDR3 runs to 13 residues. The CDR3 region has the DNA TGTGCCATCTTGGCGCGGGAGGCCCATGAGCAGTTCTTC. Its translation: CAILAREAHEQFF.

CDR3 bases: TGTGCCACCAGTGGTCCCTCGGGGCGGGGGGGTTGGAATGAGCAGTTCTTC. Protein: CATSGPSGRGGWNEQFF. The genes are TRBV24-1 and TRBJ2-1, with 9 bases fitting TRBD2. Looked up from germline, CDR1 is KGHDR and CDR2 is SFDVKD. This CDR3 has 17 amino acids. V lost 5 bases, J lost 7 bases, and 14 bases stayed unmatched.

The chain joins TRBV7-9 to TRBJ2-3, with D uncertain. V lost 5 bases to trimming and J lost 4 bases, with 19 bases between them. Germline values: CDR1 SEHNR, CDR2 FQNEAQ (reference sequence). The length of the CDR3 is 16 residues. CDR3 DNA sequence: TGTGCCAGCAGCCTCCCAGAAGCCACGGGCGCAGATACGCAGTATTTT. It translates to CASSLPEATGADTQYF.

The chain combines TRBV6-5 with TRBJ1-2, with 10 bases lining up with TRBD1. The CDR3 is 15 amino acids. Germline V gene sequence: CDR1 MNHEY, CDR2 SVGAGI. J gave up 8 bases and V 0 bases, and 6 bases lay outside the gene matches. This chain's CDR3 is CASSYSTGGYGGYTF. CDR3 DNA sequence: TGTGCCAGCAGTTACTCGACAGGGGGCTACGGAGGCTACACCTTC.

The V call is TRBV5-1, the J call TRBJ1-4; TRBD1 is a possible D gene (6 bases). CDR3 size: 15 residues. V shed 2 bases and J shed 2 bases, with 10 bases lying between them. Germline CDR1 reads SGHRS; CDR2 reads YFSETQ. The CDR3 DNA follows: TGCGCCAGCAGCTTCGGACAGACGACTAATGAAAAACTGTTTTTT. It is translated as CASSFGQTTNEKLFF.

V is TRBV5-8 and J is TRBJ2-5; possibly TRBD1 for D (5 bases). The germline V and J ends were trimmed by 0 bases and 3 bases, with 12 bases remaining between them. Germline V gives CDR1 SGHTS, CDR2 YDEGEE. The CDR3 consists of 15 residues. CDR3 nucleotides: TGTGCCAGCAGCTTGGGTGACAGTTGGGAAGAGACCCAGTACTTC. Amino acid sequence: CASSLGDSWEETQYF.

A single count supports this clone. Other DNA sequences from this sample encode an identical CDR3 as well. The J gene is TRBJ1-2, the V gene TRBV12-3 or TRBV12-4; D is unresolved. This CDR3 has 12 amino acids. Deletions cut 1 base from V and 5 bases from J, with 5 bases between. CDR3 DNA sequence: TGTGCCAGCAGTTTAGAAGGGTATGGCTACACCTTC. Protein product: CASSLEGYGYTF.

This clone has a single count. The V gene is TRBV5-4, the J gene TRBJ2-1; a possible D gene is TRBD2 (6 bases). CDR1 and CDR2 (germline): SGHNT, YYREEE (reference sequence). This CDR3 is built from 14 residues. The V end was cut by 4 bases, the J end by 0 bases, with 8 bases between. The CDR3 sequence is CASSGGYSYNEQFF. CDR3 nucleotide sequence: TGTGCCAGCAGCGGGGGGTACTCCTACAATGAGCAGTTCTTC.

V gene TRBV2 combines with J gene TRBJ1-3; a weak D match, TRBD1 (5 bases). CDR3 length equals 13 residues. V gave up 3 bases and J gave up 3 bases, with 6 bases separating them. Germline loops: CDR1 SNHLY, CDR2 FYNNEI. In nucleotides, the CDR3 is TGTGCCAGCAGTGAGCAGGGTGGAAACACCATATATTTT. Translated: CASSEQGGNTIYF.

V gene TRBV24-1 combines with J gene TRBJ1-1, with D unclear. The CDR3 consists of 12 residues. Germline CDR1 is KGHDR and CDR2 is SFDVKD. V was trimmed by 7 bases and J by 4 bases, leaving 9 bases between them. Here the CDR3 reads CATSISPTEAFF. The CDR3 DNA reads TGTGCCACCAGCATTTCCCCCACTGAAGCTTTCTTT.

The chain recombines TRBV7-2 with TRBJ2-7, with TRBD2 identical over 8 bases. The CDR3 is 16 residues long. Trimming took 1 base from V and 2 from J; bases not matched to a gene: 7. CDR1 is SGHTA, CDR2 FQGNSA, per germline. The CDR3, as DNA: TGTGCCAGCAGCTTAGACTCTAGCGGGCCTCCCTACGAGCAGTACTTC. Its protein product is CASSLDSSGPPYEQYF.

CDR3 coding DNA: TGTGCCAGCAGTTACGGACCGGAGGGCCTCTATGGCTACACCTTC. Protein: CASSYGPEGLYGYTF. The genes are TRBV6-2 or TRBV6-3 and TRBJ1-2, with D uncertain. From germline, CDR1 is MNHEY and CDR2 SVGEGT. The CDR3 runs 15 residues. V was trimmed by 2 bases and J by 4 bases, leaving 14 bases between them.

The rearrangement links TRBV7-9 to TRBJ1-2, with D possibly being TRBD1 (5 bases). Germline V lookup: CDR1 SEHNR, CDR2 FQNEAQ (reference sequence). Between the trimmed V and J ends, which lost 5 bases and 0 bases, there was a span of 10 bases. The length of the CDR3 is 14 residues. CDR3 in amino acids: CASSPGYTNYGYTF. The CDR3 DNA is TGTGCCAGCAGCCCAGGGTATACTAACTATGGCTACACCTTC. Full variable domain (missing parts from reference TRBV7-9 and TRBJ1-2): DTGVSQNPRHKITKRGQNVTFRCDPISEHNRLYWYRQTLGQGPEFLTYFQNEAQLEKSRLLSDRFSAERPKGSFSTLEIQRTEQGDSAMYLCASSPGYTNYGYTFGSGTRLTVV.

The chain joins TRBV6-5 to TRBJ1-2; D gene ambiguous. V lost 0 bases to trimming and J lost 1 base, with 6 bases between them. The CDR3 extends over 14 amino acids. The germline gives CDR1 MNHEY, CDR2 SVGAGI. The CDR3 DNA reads TGTGCCAGCAGTTACTCGGAGGTTAACTATGGCTACACCTTC. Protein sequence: CASSYSEVNYGYTF.

CDR3: CASSGQYEQYF. In DNA form, the CDR3 reads TGTGCCAGCAGCGGGCAGTACGAGCAGTACTTC. V gene TRBV7-9 combines with J gene TRBJ2-7; D call uncertain. Deletions cut 5 bases from V and 4 bases from J, with 6 bases between. Germline CDR1 is SEHNR and CDR2 is FQNEAQ (reference sequence). The CDR3 runs 11 residues. Drawing the rest from reference TRBV7-9 and TRBJ2-7, the complete variable domain is DTGVSQNPRHKITKRGQNVTFRCDPISEHNRLYWYRQTLGQGPEFLTYFQNEAQLEKSRLLSDRFSAERPKGSFSTLEIQRTEQGDSAMYLCASSGQYEQYFGPGTRLTVT.

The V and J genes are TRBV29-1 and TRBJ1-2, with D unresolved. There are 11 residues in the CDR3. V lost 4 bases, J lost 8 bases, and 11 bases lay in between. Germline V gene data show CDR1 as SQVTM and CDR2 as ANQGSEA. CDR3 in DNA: TGCAGCGTTGTAGCCTCCTGGGGCTACACCTTC. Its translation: CSVVASWGYTF.

CDR3 protein: CASSSGQGGGQPQHF. The CDR3 DNA sequence: TGTGCCAGCAGCTCAGGACAGGGGGGCGGTCAGCCCCAGCATTTT. The V and J genes are TRBV7-2 and TRBJ1-5; TRBD1 matches at 10 bases. The CDR3 consists of 15 residues. Germline loops: CDR1 SGHTA, CDR2 FQGNSA. V dropped 4 bases and J dropped 6; count of bases not matched to a gene: 6.

For the CDR3, the DNA is TGTGCCTGGAGTGTTCCCCTGACAGGATATAATTCACCCCTCCACTTT. This gives the protein CAWSVPLTGYNSPLHF. The rearrangement joins TRBV30 to TRBJ1-6; tentatively, D is TRBD1 (6 bases). The V gene's germline CDR1 is GTSNPN and CDR2 SVGIG (reference sequence). Between the trimmed V and J ends, which lost 0 bases and 4 bases, there was a span of 13 bases. The CDR3 runs 16 residues.

CDR3 residues: CASSMRPDAYNEQFF. The CDR3 region has the DNA TGTGCCAGTAGTATGAGACCAGACGCCTACAATGAGCAGTTCTTC. The gene calls are TRBV19 and TRBJ2-1; D is ambiguous. V was shortened by 3 bases and J by 2 bases, with 11 bases between the two germline ends. CDR1 and CDR2 (germline): LNHDA, SQIVND (reference sequence). This CDR3 region has 15 residues.

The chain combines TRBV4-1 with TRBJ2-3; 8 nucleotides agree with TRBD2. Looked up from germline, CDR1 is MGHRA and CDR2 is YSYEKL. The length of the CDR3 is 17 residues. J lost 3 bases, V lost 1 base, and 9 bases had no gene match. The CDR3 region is CASSQGLSGGATDTQYF. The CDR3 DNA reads TGCGCCAGCAGCCAAGGTCTATCCGGGGGGGCGACAGATACGCAGTATTTT.

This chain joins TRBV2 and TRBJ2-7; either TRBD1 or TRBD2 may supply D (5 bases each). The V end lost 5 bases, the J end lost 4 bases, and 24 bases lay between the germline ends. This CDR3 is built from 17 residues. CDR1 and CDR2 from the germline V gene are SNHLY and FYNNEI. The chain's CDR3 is CASSTTGLPSLGYEQYF. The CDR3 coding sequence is TGTGCCAGCAGTACTACAGGACTCCCGAGTCTAGGATACGAGCAGTACTTC.

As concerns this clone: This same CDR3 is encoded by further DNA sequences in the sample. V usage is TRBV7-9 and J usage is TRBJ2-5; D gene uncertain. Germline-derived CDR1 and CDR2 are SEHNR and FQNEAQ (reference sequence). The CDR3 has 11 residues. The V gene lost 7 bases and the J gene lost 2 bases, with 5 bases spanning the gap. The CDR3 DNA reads TGTGCCAGCACCCTACAAGAGACCCAGTACTTC. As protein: CASTLQETQYF.

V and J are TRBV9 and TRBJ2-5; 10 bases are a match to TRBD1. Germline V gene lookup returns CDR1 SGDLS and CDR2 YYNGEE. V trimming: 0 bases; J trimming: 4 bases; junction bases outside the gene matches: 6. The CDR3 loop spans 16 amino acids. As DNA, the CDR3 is TGTGCCAGCAGCGTAGCGGGACAGGGGAGAGGAGAGACCCAGTACTTC. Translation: CASSVAGQGRGETQYF. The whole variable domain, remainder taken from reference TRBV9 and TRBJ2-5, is DSGVTQTPKHLITATGQRVTLRCSPRSGDLSVYWYQQSLDQGLQFLIQYYNGEERAKGNILERFSAQQFPDLHSELNLSSLELGDSALYFCASSVAGQGRGETQYFGPGTRLLVL.

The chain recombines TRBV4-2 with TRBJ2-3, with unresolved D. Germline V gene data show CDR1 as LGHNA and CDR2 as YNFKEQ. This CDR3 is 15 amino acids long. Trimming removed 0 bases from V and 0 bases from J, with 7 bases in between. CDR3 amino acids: CASSQDGSSTDTQYF. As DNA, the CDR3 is TGTGCCAGCAGCCAAGACGGGTCTAGCACAGATACGCAGTATTTT.

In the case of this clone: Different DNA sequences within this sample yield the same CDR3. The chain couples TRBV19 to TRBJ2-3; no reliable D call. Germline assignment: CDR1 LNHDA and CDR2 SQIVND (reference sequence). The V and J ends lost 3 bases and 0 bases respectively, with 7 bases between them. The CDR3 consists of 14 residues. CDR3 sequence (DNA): TGTGCCAGTAGTATCTCCTCTAGCACAGATACGCAGTATTTT. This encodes CASSISSSTDTQYF.

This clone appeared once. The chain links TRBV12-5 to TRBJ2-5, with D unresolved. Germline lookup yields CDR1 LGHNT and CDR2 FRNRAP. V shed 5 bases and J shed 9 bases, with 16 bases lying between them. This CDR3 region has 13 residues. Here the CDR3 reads CASGPPRPAAQYF. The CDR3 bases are TGTGCTAGTGGTCCCCCGCGGCCTGCGGCCCAGTACTTC.

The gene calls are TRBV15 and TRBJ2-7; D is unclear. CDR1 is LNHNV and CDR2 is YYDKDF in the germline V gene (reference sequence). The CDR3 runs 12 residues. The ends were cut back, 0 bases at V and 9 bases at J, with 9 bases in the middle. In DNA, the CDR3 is TGTGCCACCAGCAGAGATGAAGCAGTGCAGTACTTC. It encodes CATSRDEAVQYF.

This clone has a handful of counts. This CDR3 reads CASSYAGGYSNQPQHF. In DNA form, the CDR3 reads TGTGCCAGCAGTTACGCGGGGGGTTATAGCAATCAGCCCCAGCATTTT. The rearrangement joins TRBV6-2 or TRBV6-3 to TRBJ1-5; TRBD1 is a possible D gene (5 bases). The CDR3 is made up of 16 amino acids. Trimming shortened V by 2 bases and J by 0 bases, and 11 bases separated the two germline ends. Germline CDR1 is MNHEY and CDR2 is SVGEGT.

The CDR3 sequence is CASRADPGKYEKLFF. DNA for the CDR3: TGTGCCAGCAGAGCCGACCCAGGGAAATATGAAAAACTGTTTTTT. The chain is built from TRBV7-2 and TRBJ1-4, with a possible D match to TRBD1 (5 bases). CDR3 length: 15 amino acids. V gave up 6 bases and J gave up 6 bases, with 17 bases separating them. Germline V gene data show CDR1 as SGHTA and CDR2 as FQGNSA.